Listed here is a single T cell receptor (beta chain). Antigen specificity is unknown. TCRdb reanalysed the 5' RACE reads using MiXCR and keeps one entry per CDR3 protein. Of 190,000 or so distinct CDR3 sequences in the sample, 27% were seen once. The sample is drawn from a study of T-cell memory formation after mild COVID-19. Germline loops: CDR1 MNHEY, CDR2 SMNVEV (reference sequence). This CDR3 is 13 amino acids long. V was pared by 8 bases and J by 3 bases, with 14 bases between. Study conclusions and caveats: Cross-reactive memory appears to have joined, as suggested by some responding clones showing up in pre-infection memory.

The clonotype was recovered from an adult woman who had mild COVID-19 (a few samples of this study predate the infection). Cell type and time point are not known. The sample consisted of PBMCs or a T cell subset sorted from them (not recorded which). This sequence joins TRBV27 and TRBJ2-7; D is unclear. CDR3 loop: CASSKTGFYEQYF. Written as DNA, the CDR3 is TGTGCCAGCTCGAAGACGGGTTTCTACGAGCAGTACTTC.